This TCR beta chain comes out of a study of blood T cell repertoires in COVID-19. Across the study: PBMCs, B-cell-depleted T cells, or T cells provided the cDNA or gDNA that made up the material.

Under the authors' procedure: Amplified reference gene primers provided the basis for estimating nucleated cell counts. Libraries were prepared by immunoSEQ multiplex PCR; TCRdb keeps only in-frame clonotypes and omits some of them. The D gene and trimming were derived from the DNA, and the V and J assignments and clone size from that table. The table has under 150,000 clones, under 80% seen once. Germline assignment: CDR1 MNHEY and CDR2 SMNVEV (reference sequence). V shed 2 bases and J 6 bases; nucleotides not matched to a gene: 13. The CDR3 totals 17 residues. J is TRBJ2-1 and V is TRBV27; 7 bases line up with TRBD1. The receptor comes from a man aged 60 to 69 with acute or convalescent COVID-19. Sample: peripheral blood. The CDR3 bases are TGTGCCAGCAGTTTACCGATGGCCCTACCAGGGGGCAATGAGCAGTTCTTC. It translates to CASSLPMALPGGNEQFF.